This record concerns one T cell receptor (beta chain) sequence. Its antigen is not yet known. No quality values exist for individual bases; no much larger clone is one base distant. The sample originates from a study of blood T cell repertoires in COVID-19 (dated by TCRdb to 2018 to 2021). Regarding the study in general: Collaborator samples came from the United States, Italy and Spain and covered acute and convalescent phases of COVID-19. Deeply sampled blood TCRbeta repertoires from subjects exposed to, actively infected with, or recovered from COVID-19 were included in the dataset. The sample metadata nearly always contained a de-identified subject ID, COVID-19 status, age in years and sex. The repertoires were released in a freely available public database meant as a resource for research on the immune response to SARS-CoV-2. HLA class I and class II types, where available, came from metadata supplied by the sample provider rather than from assay-based typing. Samples came from the ongoing ImmuneRACE study (first 160 participants) plus 1,254 subjects from 6 global collaborators. The material from the prospective study consisted of cDNA or gDNA derived from T cells, B-cell-depleted T cells, or PBMCs.

What the research found in general, with its limitations: How much clinical and demographic metadata was included differed by source and by participant, and the metadata was provided uncurated.

Another Seattle source contributed samples from volunteer blood donors who had recovered from COVID-19. The collaborating institutions used their own protocols to collect whole blood in K2EDTA tubes. Collaborator samples were shipped for TCRbeta analysis as frozen whole blood, isolated PBMCs, or DNA extracted from either sample type. TCRbeta CDR3 regions were amplified from genomic DNA by means of the immunoSEQ Assay, a bias-controlled multiplex PCR. The published analysis was carried out like this. Within the assay, amplification of reference gene primers was used to estimate how many nucleated cells each sample contained. To quantify the absolute abundance of each unique TCRbeta CDR3 rearrangement, sequence reads were collapsed and filtered. Productive Simpson clonality was computed per sample as the square root of Simpson's diversity index over productive rearrangements. Not all clones reach the TCRdb copy of this immuneACCESS table, which keeps in-frame sequences only. Checked studies attribute under half of the gap to unresolved V genes and leave the rest unexplained. V, J and clone size reflect that table, while D and trimming were determined from the DNA. The sample includes roughly 340,000 clones, with approximately 90% observed a single time. The ten largest account for under 3.5% of the sample.

In the germline V gene, CDR1 corresponds to SGHTA and CDR2 to FQGNSA. From the cysteine through the phenylalanine, the CDR3 covers 17 amino acids. The read is trimmed to its CDR3 DNA, 51 bases read in frame from base 1. The V end gives up 2 bases and the J end 2 bases, leaving 9 bases in the junction not matched to a gene. The rearranged segments are TRBV7-2 and TRBJ2-1; 7 bases in the middle match TRBD2. Sequenced input: peripheral blood. This receptor was obtained from a young woman who had recovered from COVID-19. The CDR3 reads CASSLFLKAGAYNEQFF. The nucleotide sequence reads TGTGCCAGCAGCTTATTCCTTAAGGCGGGAGCCTACAATGAGCAGTTCTTC.